The clone carrying this T cell receptor (beta chain) came up a few times. TCRbeta library construction was performed incorporating unique molecular identifiers. TCRdb reprocessed the PCR reads with MiXCR, giving one entry per CDR3 protein. The table lists hundreds of thousands of distinct CDR3 sequences, less than 9% of them singletons, with approximately 6.3% in the top ten. Trimming cost V 4 bases and J 1 base, with 8 bases left between them. The germline gives CDR1 MNHNS, CDR2 SASEGT. The CDR3 is 14 amino acids. This entry belongs to a study of T-cell reconstitution after alpha-beta-depleted transplantation in children.

Sequencing was performed on PBMCs, mostly from graft donor cells, taken 180 days after TCRalphabeta/CD19-depleted stem cell transplant. This TCR was recovered from a male patient younger than 18 who had a stem cell transplant for acute lymphoblastic leukemia, so the T cells may come from the graft donor. V is TRBV6-1 and J is TRBJ1-5, with a weak D call TRBD1 (5 bases). This CDR3 reads CASSVRGSNQPQHF. CDR3 coding DNA: TGTGCCAGCAGTGTCCGGGGGAGCAATCAGCCCCAGCATTTT.